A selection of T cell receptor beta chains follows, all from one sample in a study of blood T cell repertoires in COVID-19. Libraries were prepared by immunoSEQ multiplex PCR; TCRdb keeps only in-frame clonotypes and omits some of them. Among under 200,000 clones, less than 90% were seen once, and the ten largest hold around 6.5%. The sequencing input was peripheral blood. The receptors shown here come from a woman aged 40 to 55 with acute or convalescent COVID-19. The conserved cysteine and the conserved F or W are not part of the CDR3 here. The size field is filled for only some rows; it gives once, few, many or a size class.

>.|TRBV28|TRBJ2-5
ASTLSEVKTQY
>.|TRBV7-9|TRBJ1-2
ASSLASGQGFYGYT
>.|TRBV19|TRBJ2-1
ASSIDGTVSSYNEQF
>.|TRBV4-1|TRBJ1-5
ASSQGRVLDQPQH
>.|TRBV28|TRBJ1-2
ASSLTGHGYT
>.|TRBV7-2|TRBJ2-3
ASSLEPVRDTQY
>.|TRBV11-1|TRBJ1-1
ASSQRLGGATEAF
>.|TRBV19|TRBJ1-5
ASSRGSSNQPQH
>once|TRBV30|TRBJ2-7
AWTKTRTSGPGEQY
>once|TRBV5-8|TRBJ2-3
ASSWPAGTSNTDTQY
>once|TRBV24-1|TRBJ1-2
ATSASGTGGKDGYT
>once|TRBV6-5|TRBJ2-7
ASSPGQGAYEQY
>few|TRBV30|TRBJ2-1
ASNLLATSSYNEQF
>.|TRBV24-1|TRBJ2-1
ATSRLDSNEQF
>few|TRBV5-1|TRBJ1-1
ASSLGQAVTEAF
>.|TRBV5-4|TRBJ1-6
ASSSQTQTAPLH
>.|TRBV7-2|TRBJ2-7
ASSLAQAGAGEQY
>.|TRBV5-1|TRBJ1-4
ASSPRTNEKLF
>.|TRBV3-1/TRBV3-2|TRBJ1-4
ASSQDGGANEKLF
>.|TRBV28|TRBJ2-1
ASSLEVNEQF
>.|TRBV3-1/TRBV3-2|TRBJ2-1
ASSQEGTVGSQF
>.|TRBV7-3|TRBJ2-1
ASSTPTSGGAHRYNEQF
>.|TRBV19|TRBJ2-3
ASSVTSGAVGDTQY
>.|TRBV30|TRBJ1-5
AWTPGTGNNQPQH
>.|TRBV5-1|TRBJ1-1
ASKGEGAGTEAF
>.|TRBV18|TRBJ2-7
ASSPPPGQGTFYEQY
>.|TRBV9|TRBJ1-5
ASRLRQYSNQPQH
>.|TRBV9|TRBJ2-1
ASSALAGGLNEQF
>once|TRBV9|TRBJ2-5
ASSVQGTREETQY
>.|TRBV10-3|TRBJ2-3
AISGTTAGSTDTQY
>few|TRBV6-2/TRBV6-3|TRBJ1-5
ASSGGQGNQPQH
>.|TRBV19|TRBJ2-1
ASRVAGGLYNEQF
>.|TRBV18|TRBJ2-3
ASSPSYIPDTQY
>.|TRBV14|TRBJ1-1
ASSQVDLTAHEAF
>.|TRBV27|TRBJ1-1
ASTSSRTTGRAF
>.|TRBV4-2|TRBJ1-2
ASSQEADSNYGYT
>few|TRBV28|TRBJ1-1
ASTGGTEAF
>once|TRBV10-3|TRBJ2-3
AISDTSGGATDTQY
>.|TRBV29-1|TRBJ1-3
SVQAGLGNTIY
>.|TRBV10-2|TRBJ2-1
ASGIAGGPRNEQF
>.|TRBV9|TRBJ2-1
ASSVRTAGINEQF